This T cell receptor (beta chain) was sequenced for a study of T cells in Graves' hyperthyroidism and ophthalmopathy. The overall study: Peripheral blood draws took place at initial diagnosis, ahead of any treatment.

Each diagnosis was grounded in clinical symptoms, serum thyroxine and TRAb, thyroid ultrasound, and orbital computed tomography. The PBMCs studied were ones that came from roughly 9.1 ml fresh peripheral blood. RNA transcripts yielded amplified TCR beta CDR3 regions. First-round RT-PCR with HTBI primers amplified the TCR CDR3 region. TCRdb re-analysed the multiplex PCR reads in MiXCR, keeping a single row per CDR3 protein. The sample has over 350,000 distinct CDR3 sequences, about 14% seen once. The CDR3 covers 14 residues. V was trimmed by 2 bases and J by 4 bases, leaving 11 bases between them. Germline CDR1 reads KGHDR; CDR2 reads SFDVKD.

The chain links TRBV24-1 to TRBJ2-7; D is possibly TRBD2 (6 bases). This receptor was identified in a man in his fifties or sixties with Graves' ophthalmopathy. Sequenced material: blood. The CDR3 loop reads CATSDSPEGYEQYF. The CDR3 bases are TGTGCCACCAGTGATTCCCCGGAGGGGTACGAGCAGTACTTC.